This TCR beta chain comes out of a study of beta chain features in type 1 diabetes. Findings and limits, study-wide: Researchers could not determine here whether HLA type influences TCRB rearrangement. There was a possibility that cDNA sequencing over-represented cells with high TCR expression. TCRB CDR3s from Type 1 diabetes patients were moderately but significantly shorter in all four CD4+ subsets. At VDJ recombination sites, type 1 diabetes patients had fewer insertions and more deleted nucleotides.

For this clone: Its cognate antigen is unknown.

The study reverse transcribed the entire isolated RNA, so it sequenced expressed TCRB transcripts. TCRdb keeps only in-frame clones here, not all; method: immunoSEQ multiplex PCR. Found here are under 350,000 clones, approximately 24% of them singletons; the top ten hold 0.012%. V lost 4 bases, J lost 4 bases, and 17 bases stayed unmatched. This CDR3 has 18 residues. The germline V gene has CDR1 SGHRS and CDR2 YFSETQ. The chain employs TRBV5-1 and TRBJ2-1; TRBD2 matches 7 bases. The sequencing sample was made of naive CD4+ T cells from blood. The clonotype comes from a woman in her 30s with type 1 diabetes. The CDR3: CASSPSLLSGTTYNEQFF. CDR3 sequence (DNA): TGCGCCAGCAGCCCCAGCTTGCTTTCCGGGACTACGTACAATGAGCAGTTCTTC. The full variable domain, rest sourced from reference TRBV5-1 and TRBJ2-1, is KAGVTQTPRYLIKTRGQQVTLSCSPISGHRSVSWYQQTPGQGLQFLFEYFSETQRNKGNFPGRFSGRQFSNSRSEMNVSTLELGDSALYLCASSPSLLSGTTYNEQFFGPGTRLTVL.